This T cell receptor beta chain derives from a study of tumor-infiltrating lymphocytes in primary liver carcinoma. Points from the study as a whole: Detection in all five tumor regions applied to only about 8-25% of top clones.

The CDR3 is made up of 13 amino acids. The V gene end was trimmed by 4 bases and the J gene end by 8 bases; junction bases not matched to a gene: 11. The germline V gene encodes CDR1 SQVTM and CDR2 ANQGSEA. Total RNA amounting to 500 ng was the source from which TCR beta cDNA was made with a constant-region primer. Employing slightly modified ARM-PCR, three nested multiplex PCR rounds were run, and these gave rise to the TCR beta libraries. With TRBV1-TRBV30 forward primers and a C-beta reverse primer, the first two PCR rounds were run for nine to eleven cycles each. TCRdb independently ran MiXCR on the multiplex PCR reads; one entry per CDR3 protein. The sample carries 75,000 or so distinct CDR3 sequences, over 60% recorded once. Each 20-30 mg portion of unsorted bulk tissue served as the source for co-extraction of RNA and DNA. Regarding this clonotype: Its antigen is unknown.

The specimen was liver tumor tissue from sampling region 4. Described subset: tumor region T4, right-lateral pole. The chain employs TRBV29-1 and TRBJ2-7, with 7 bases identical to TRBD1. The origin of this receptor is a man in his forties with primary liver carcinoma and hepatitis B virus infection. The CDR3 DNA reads TGCAGCGTTGGAGTGAGACAGGGTTACAAGCAGTACTTC. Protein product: CSVGVRQGYKQYF.